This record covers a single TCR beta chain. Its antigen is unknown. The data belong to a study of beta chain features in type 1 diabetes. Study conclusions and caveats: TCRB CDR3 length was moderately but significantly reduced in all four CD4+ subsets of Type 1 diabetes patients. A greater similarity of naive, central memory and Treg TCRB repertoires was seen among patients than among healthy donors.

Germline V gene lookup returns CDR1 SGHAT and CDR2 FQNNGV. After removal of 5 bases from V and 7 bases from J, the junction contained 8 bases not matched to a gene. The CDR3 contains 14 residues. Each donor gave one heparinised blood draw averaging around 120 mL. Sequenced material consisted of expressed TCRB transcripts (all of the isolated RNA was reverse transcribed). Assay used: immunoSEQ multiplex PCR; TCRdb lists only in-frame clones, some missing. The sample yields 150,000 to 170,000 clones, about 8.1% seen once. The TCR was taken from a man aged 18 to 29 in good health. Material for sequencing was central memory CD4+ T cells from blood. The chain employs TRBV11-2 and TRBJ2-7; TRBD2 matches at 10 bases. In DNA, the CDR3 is TGTGCCAGCAGCCAAAGCGGGAGGGCCCAAGAGCAGTACTTC. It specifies CASSQSGRAQEQYF.